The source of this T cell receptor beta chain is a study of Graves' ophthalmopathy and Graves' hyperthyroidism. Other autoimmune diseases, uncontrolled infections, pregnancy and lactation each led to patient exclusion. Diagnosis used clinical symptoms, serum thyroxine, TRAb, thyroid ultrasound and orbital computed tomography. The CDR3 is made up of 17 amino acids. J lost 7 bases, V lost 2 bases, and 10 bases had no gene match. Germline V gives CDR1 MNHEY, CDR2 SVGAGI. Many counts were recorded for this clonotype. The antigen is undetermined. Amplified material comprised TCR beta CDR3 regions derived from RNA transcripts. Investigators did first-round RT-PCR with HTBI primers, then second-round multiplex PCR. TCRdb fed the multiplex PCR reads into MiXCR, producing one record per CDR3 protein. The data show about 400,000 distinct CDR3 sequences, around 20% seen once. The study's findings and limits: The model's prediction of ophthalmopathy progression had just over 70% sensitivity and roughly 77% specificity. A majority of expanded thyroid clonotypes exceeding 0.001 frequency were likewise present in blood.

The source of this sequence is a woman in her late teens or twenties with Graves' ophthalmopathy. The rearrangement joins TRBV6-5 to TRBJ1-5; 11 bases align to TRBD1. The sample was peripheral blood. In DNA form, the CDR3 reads TGTGCCAGCAGTTACATAGGACAGGGGGCGCAGGGCCAGCCCCAGCATTTT. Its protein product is CASSYIGQGAQGQPQHF.